The clone carrying this T cell receptor beta chain was detected many times. This specimen belongs to a study of neurological immune-mediated disorders. The junction had 3 bases not matched to a gene; V was cut back by 6 bases and J by 8 bases. Germline assignment: CDR1 MNHEY and CDR2 SMNVEV (reference sequence). This CDR3 is built from 12 residues. MiXCR, run by TCRdb on the 5' RACE reads, gives a single entry per CDR3 protein. The table shows 95,000 to 150,000 distinct CDR3 sequences, with roughly 3.1% occurring only once. This chain links TRBV27 with TRBJ2-1; 8 bases are a match to TRBD2. This sequence originates from a woman in her thirties with multiple sclerosis. Sample: PBMCs. CDR3: CASRGLVDEQFF. CDR3 nucleotide sequence: TGTGCCAGCAGGGGACTAGTTGATGAGCAGTTCTTC.